This paragraph reports one T cell receptor (beta chain). What it binds is not known. These data originate in a study of vaccination and CD4 T cells after COVID-19. The wider study: According to the study, participants were given two doses of BNT162b2 or mRNA-1273 vaccine.

CD4+ T cells that had been cultured provided DNA sequenced with the Oncomine TCR Beta short-read assay. TCRdb reprocessed the PCR reads with MiXCR, giving one entry per CDR3 protein. The sample lists around 9,100 distinct CDR3 sequences, 50% to 75% occurring once. Findings of the study overall: Spike mono-reactivity was found in 304 of the 307 vaccine-specific clones identified in convalescent patients.

Specified treatment: roughly ten-day PBMC culture with coronavirus spike peptide pools or control peptides (ViraFEST assay). Germline CDR1 is DFQATT and CDR2 is SNEGSKA (reference sequence). This CDR3 region has 15 residues. Trimming took off 4 bases at V and 2 bases at J, with 15 bases between the two ends. The rearrangement links TRBV20-1 to TRBJ1-3; D is unclear. This material consisted of cultured CD4+ T cells from blood, taken after SARS-CoV-2 vaccination. The receptor comes from a human donor with COVID-19. In nucleotides, the CDR3 is TGCAGTGCTACTACGGTCGCCGGCGCTGGAAACACCATATATTTT. Residues: CSATTVAGAGNTIYF.